Shown below are 29 T cell receptor beta chains from a single sample sequenced in a study of PD-L1 blockade in urothelial cancer. Libraries were prepared by immunoSEQ multiplex PCR; TCRdb keeps only in-frame clonotypes and omits some of them. The table shows roughly 56,000 clones, with around 79% occurring only once. The sample here was PBMCs, taken around atezolizumab (anti-PD-L1) treatment. The receptors here all came from a man between 65 and 79 years old with urothelial cancer.

This clone showed up just a few times. V gene TRBV14 combines with J gene TRBJ2-1, with a tentative D call TRBD2 (6 bases). This CDR3 is 12 amino acids long. Looked up from germline, CDR1 is SGHDN and CDR2 is FVKESK. V was pared by 0 bases and J by 13 bases, with 10 bases between. The CDR3 DNA sequence: TGTGCCAGCAGCCAAGATTGGGGGGAACAGTTCTTC. Translated, it gives CASSQDWGEQFF.

The CDR3 reads CASSRLASLFTDTQYF. CDR3 bases: TGTGCCAGCAGCCGCTTGGCTTCCCTCTTCACAGATACGCAGTATTTT. V and J are TRBV5-4 and TRBJ2-3, with D unresolved. In germline, CDR1 is SGHNT, CDR2 YYREEE (reference sequence). The CDR3 covers 16 residues. V was clipped by 4 bases and J by 2 bases, with 17 bases between them. The full variable domain, its missing parts supplied by reference TRBV5-4 and TRBJ2-3, is ETGVTQSPTHLIKTRGQQVTLRCSSQSGHNTVSWYQQALGQGPQFIFQYYREEENGRGNFPPRFSGLQFPNYSSELNVNALELDDSALYLCASSRLASLFTDTQYFGPGTRLTVL.

The rearrangement uses TRBV5-1 and TRBJ2-2, with 8 bases identical to TRBD1. CDR3 length: 15 amino acids. Germline V lookup: CDR1 SGHRS, CDR2 YFSETQ. The trim removed 4 bases at V and 2 bases at J, leaving 4 bases unmatched. CDR3 in amino acids: CASSPTGANTGELFF. In DNA, the CDR3 is TGCGCCAGCAGCCCGACAGGGGCCAACACCGGGGAGCTGTTTTTT.

This sequence joins TRBV5-1 and TRBJ2-7; TRBD1 is a possible D gene (6 bases). The CDR3 runs to 16 residues. CDR1 is SGHRS and CDR2 is YFSETQ in the germline V gene. V was cut by 2 bases and J by 1 base, with 16 bases left in between. The CDR3 region has the DNA TGCGCCAGCAGCTTCCGCCCTTCAGGGGAATCCTACGAGCAGTACTTC. Translation gives CASSFRPSGESYEQYF.

This sequence joins TRBV2 and TRBJ2-7, with D hard to call. Per the germline V gene, CDR1 is SNHLY and CDR2 is FYNNEI. The CDR3 sequence is 12 residues long. Trimming pared 0 bases from V and 4 bases from J, leaving 4 bases between. CDR3 amino acids: CASSEASYEQYF. CDR3 bases: TGTGCCAGCAGTGAAGCGAGTTACGAGCAGTACTTC.

The chain couples TRBV19 to TRBJ1-1; 10 bases align to TRBD1. The germline V gene has CDR1 LNHDA and CDR2 SQIVND (reference sequence). The CDR3 runs 15 residues. V trimming: 5 bases; J trimming: 1 base; junction bases outside the gene matches: 4. CDR3 coding DNA: TGTGCCAGTAGTTTATGGACAGGGGGGAACACTGAAGCTTTCTTT. Amino acids: CASSLWTGGNTEAFF.

This clone was seen a few times. The chain recombines TRBV5-6 with TRBJ1-2, with a possible D match to TRBD1 (5 bases). V lost 4 bases to trimming and J lost 3 bases, with 10 bases between them. The germline V gene encodes CDR1 SGHDT and CDR2 YYEEEE. The CDR3 runs to 13 residues. CDR3 coding DNA: TGTGCCAGCAGCCCGGACATATACTATGGCTACACCTTC. Its translation: CASSPDIYYGYTF.

This clone has a single count. This chain connects TRBV7-2 to TRBJ2-5; TRBD2 matches at 8 bases. Unmatched junction bases numbered 6, after V lost 5 bases and J lost 1 base. From germline, CDR1 is SGHTA and CDR2 FQGNSA. The CDR3 sequence is 15 residues long. The CDR3 loop is CASSPPGGLQETQYF. In DNA form, the CDR3 reads TGTGCCAGCAGCCCCCCGGGGGGGCTCCAAGAGACCCAGTACTTC.

This clone was detected a few times. The chain recombines TRBV7-6 with TRBJ2-7; 8 nucleotides align to TRBD2. Trimming removed 1 base from V and 3 bases from J; junction bases left unmatched: 5. The CDR3 length is 15 residues. CDR1 is SGHVS and CDR2 is FNYEAQ in the germline V gene. The DNA of the CDR3 is TGTGCCAGCAGCTTAGGGGGAGCGGGAGACTACGAGCAGTACTTC. Translated, it gives CASSLGGAGDYEQYF.

This clone appeared a few times. This chain connects TRBV18 to TRBJ1-2; 9 nucleotides line up with TRBD1. Germline loops: CDR1 KGHSH, CDR2 LQKENI. With V trimmed by 3 bases and J by 7 bases, 0 bases remained unmatched. CDR3 size: 12 residues. CDR3 sequence: CASSPGQGGYTF. Here the CDR3 DNA reads TGTGCCAGCTCACCGGGACAGGGTGGCTACACCTTC.

The chain carries TRBV28 and TRBJ2-7; no clear D gene. The CDR3 totals 13 residues. V was clipped by 7 bases and J by 5 bases, with 15 bases between them. Per germline, CDR1 MDHEN and CDR2 SYDVKM. Here the CDR3 reads CASNSSPFNEQYF. For the CDR3, the DNA is TGTGCCAGCAATAGTTCCCCTTTCAACGAGCAGTACTTC.

The gene calls are TRBV5-1 and TRBJ2-3; maybe TRBD2 (6 bases). This CDR3 is built from 15 residues. Germline-derived CDR1 and CDR2 are SGHRS and YFSETQ. V lost 0 bases and J lost 1, with 9 bases in between. In nucleotides, the CDR3 is TGCGCCAGCAGCTTGGAAGCGGGCCGCACAGATACGCAGTATTTT. Its protein product is CASSLEAGRTDTQYF.

This clone was counted a single time. V and J are TRBV7-9 and TRBJ1-4; no definite D call. This CDR3 region has 15 residues. CDR1 and CDR2 from the germline V gene are SEHNR and FQNEAQ (reference sequence). With 5 bases removed from V and 4 bases from J, the gap between germline ends came to 14 bases. The CDR3 loop reads CASSPRGRVNEKLFF. The CDR3 DNA reads as TGTGCCAGCAGCCCACGGGGAAGGGTTAATGAAAAACTGTTTTTT.

The chain is built from TRBV5-1 and TRBJ2-7; 11 positions match TRBD2. This CDR3 has 16 residues. CDR1 SGHRS and CDR2 YFSETQ come from the germline V gene. Unmatched junction bases numbered 5, after V lost 3 bases and J lost 0 bases. The CDR3 is CASSSGTSGNSYEQYF. The CDR3, as DNA: TGCGCCAGCAGCTCAGGGACTAGCGGTAACTCCTACGAGCAGTACTTC.

The chain employs TRBV5-4 and TRBJ2-7; TRBD1 is a possible D gene (5 bases). V lost 0 bases and J lost 2, with 9 bases in between. Germline V CDR1 and CDR2: SGHNT, YYREEE (reference sequence). The CDR3 runs to 14 residues. The DNA of the CDR3 is TGTGCCAGCAGCTTGGGACAGTCGACCTACGAGCAGTACTTC. Translating it yields CASSLGQSTYEQYF.

This clone has more than one count but fewer than ten. This chain links TRBV5-1 with TRBJ1-1, with D maybe TRBD1 (5 bases). This CDR3 spans 14 amino acids. V was cut by 3 bases and J by 1 base, with 10 bases left in between. Germline V lookup: CDR1 SGHRS, CDR2 YFSETQ. The CDR3 sequence: CASSSSRGNTEAFF. CDR3 bases: TGCGCCAGCAGCTCCTCAAGGGGGAACACTGAAGCTTTCTTT.

The chain has TRBV30 and TRBJ2-5; 8 bases match TRBD2. The germline gives CDR1 GTSNPN, CDR2 SVGIG (reference sequence). The CDR3 has 17 amino acids. Trimming cost V 8 bases and J 2 bases; bases outside gene matches: 19. DNA for the CDR3: TGTGCCCTAGGGCGGGGGGCTGGAGCGGTGGCTCAAGAGACCCAGTACTTC. It codes for CALGRGAGAVAQETQYF.

This clone was detected only once. The chain has TRBV9 and TRBJ2-5, with TRBD1 identical over 7 bases. There are 13 residues in the CDR3. V was clipped by 3 bases and J by 4 bases; unmatched bases: 3. The germline gives CDR1 SGDLS, CDR2 YYNGEE. This CDR3 is CASSAGGLETQYF. The CDR3 nucleotides are TGTGCCAGCAGCGCAGGGGGATTAGAGACCCAGTACTTC.

This sequence joins TRBV7-9 and TRBJ2-6; perhaps TRBD1 as D (5 bases). Trimming left V 3 bases short and J 4 bases short, with 10 bases between. Germline-derived CDR1 and CDR2 are SEHNR and FQNEAQ (reference sequence). There are 15 residues in the CDR3. The chain's CDR3 is CASSFRQSGANVLTF. In DNA, the CDR3 is TGTGCCAGCAGCTTTAGACAGTCCGGGGCCAACGTCCTGACTTTC.

The J gene is TRBJ1-1, the V gene TRBV28; unclear D gene. There are 13 residues in the CDR3. V lost 4 bases and J 0 bases, leaving 6 bases between the germline ends. Germline V lookup: CDR1 MDHEN, CDR2 SYDVKM. The CDR3 DNA sequence: TGTGCCAGCAGTTCCCCCATGAACACTGAAGCTTTCTTT. This codes for CASSSPMNTEAFF.

CDR3 bases: TGTGCCAGCAGCCCCGAGGCGGGTATGACAGATACGCAGTATTTT. Translating it yields CASSPEAGMTDTQYF. V and J are TRBV5-4 and TRBJ2-3; D possibly corresponds to TRBD2 (5 bases). This CDR3 comprises 15 residues. Germline V gene sequence: CDR1 SGHNT, CDR2 YYREEE (reference sequence). V was shortened by 4 bases and J by 3 bases, with 15 bases between the two germline ends.

The genes are TRBV27 and TRBJ2-1, with a possible D match to TRBD1 (5 bases). Germline CDR1 reads MNHEY; CDR2 reads SMNVEV (reference sequence). The CDR3 is 14 amino acids. V lost 3 bases to trimming and J lost 7 bases, with 13 bases between them. The CDR3 DNA is TGTGCCAGCAGTTTTCCAGGGCGACAGAATGAGCAGTTCTTC. Translating gives CASSFPGRQNEQFF.

The rearrangement joins TRBV4-1 to TRBJ2-7, with 7 bases identical to TRBD2. The V gene end was trimmed by 1 base and the J gene end by 6 bases; junction bases not matched to a gene: 9. The CDR3 extends over 15 amino acids. Germline V gene lookup returns CDR1 MGHRA and CDR2 YSYEKL. This CDR3 reads CASSQGGGGTVEQYF. The CDR3 DNA reads TGCGCCAGCAGCCAAGGGGGGGGAGGGACGGTCGAGCAGTACTTC.

This chain uses TRBV4-1 with TRBJ1-6; D remains ambiguous. The CDR3 consists of 14 residues. Germline CDR1 is MGHRA and CDR2 is YSYEKL. V was cut by 2 bases and J by 9 bases, with 11 bases left in between. CDR3 residues: CASSQSGSGSPLHF. CDR3 nucleotide sequence: TGCGCCAGCAGCCAATCGGGGTCGGGTTCACCCCTCCACTTT.

The chain joins TRBV19 to TRBJ1-2, with a possible D match to TRBD1 (6 bases). The CDR3 spans 14 residues. With 5 bases removed from V and 4 bases from J, the gap between germline ends came to 14 bases. Germline loops: CDR1 LNHDA, CDR2 SQIVND (reference sequence). The CDR3 DNA reads TGTGCCAGTAGTCCATTGACAGGAACCTATGGCTACACCTTC. Translation gives CASSPLTGTYGYTF. The variable domain in full, with the rest retrieved from reference TRBV19 and TRBJ1-2, is DGGITQSPKYLFRKEGQNVTLSCEQNLNHDAMYWYRQDPGQGLRLIYYSQIVNDFQKGDIAEGYSVSREKKESFPLTVTSAQKNPTAFYLCASSPLTGTYGYTFGSGTRLTVV.

The V and J genes are TRBV2 and TRBJ1-3, with a possible D match to TRBD1 (6 bases). CDR3 length: 16 amino acids. Trimming took 5 bases from V and 0 from J, leaving 14 bases between them. Germline V gene lookup returns CDR1 SNHLY and CDR2 FYNNEI. In DNA, the CDR3 is TGTGCCAGCAGTAGGGGGGGCCGGGGCTCTGGAAACACCATATATTTT. Its protein is CASSRGGRGSGNTIYF.

This rearrangement joins TRBV11-2 to TRBJ2-5, with TRBD2 matching 8 bases. Germline V gives CDR1 SGHAT, CDR2 FQNNGV. The CDR3 runs to 16 residues. The J segment lost 2 bases and the V segment lost 0 bases, leaving 5 bases of the junction unmatched. The CDR3 nucleotides are TGTGCCAGCAGCTTAGATTTGAGCGGGGGACAAGAGACCCAGTACTTC. It translates to CASSLDLSGGQETQYF. Based on the CDR3 plus reference TRBV11-2 and TRBJ2-5, the full variable domain is EAGVAQSPRYKIIEKRQSVAFWCNPISGHATLYWYQQILGQGPKLLIQFQNNGVVDDSQLPKDRFSAERLKGVDSTLKIQPAKLEDSAVYLCASSLDLSGGQETQYFGPGTRLLVL.

The chain recombines TRBV5-8 with TRBJ1-5; D remains unclear. The length of the CDR3 is 14 residues. Trimming took 0 bases from V and 5 from J, leaving 9 bases between them. CDR1 and CDR2 (germline): SGHTS, YDEGEE. CDR3 in amino acids: CASSLDPDYQPQHF. The CDR3 DNA reads as TGTGCCAGCAGCTTGGATCCAGACTATCAGCCCCAGCATTTT.

This clone has just one count. J is TRBJ2-5 and V is TRBV7-2, with 7 nucleotides matching TRBD2. This CDR3 region has 14 residues. The germline CDR1 and CDR2 sequences are SGHTA and FQGNSA. With V trimmed by 1 base and J by 2 bases, 1 base remained unmatched. The CDR3 reads CASSLGGGQETQYF. CDR3 sequence (DNA): TGTGCCAGCAGCTTAGGGGGAGGGCAAGAGACCCAGTACTTC.